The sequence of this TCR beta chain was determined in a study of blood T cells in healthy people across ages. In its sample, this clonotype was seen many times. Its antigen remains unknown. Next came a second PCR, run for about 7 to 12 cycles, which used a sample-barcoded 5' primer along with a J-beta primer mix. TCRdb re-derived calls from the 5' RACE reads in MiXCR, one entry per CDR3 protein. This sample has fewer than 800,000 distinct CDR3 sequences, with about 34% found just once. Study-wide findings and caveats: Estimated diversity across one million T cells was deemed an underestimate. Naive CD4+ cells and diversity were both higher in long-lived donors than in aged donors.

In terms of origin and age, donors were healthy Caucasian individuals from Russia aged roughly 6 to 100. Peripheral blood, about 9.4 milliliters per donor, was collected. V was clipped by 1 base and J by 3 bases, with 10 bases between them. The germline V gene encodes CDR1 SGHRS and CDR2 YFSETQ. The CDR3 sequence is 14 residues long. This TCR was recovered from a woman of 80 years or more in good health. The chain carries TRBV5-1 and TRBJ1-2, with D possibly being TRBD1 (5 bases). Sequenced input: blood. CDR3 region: CASSLTRGDYGYTF. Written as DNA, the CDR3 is TGCGCCAGCAGCTTGACAAGGGGTGACTATGGCTACACCTTC.